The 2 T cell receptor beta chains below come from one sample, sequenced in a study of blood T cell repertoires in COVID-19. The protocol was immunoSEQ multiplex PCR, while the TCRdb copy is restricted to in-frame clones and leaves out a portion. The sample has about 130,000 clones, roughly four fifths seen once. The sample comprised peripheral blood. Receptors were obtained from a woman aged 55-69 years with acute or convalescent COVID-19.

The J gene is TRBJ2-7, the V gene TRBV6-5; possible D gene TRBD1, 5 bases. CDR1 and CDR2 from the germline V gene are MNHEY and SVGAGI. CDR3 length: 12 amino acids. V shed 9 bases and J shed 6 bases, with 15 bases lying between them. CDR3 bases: TGTGCCAGTTCGACAGCCTGGGGCGAGCAGTACTTC. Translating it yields CASSTAWGEQYF.

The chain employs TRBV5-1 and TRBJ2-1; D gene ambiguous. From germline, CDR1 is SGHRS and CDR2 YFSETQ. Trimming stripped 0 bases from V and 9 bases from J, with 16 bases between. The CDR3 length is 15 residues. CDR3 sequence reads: CASSLEEVARGEQFF. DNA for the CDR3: TGCGCCAGCAGCTTGGAAGAGGTGGCACGCGGTGAGCAGTTCTTC.